Shown below are 12 T cell receptor beta chains from a single sample sequenced in a study of blood T cells in healthy people across ages. The authors ran a second PCR of 7 to 11 cycles using a sample-barcoded 5' primer and a J-beta primer mix. Using its own MiXCR run on the 5' RACE reads, TCRdb lists one record per CDR3 protein. The sample yields hundreds of thousands of distinct CDR3 sequences, about 30% seen once. The source material was blood. Receptors originate from a woman at least 80 years old in good health.

The chain combines TRBV18 with TRBJ1-1, with D tentatively TRBD1 (6 bases). Trimming shortened V by 1 base and J by 4 bases, and 13 bases separated the two germline ends. Per the germline V gene, CDR1 is KGHSH and CDR2 is LQKENI. The CDR3 length is 15 residues. The CDR3, as DNA: TGTGCCAGCTCACCACGACAGGTTACAGGCACTGAAGCTTTCTTT. Translated, it gives CASSPRQVTGTEAFF.

Many counts were recorded for this clonotype. The chain couples TRBV3-1 to TRBJ1-2, with D possibly TRBD1 on 5 matching bases. Trimming shortened V by 0 bases and J by 4 bases, and 12 bases separated the two germline ends. Germline V gene data show CDR1 as LGHDT and CDR2 as YNNKEL (reference sequence). The CDR3 is 15 amino acids. In nucleotides, the CDR3 is TGTGCCAGCAGCCAAGAAACGGGGCGGTCCTATGGCTACACCTTC. Translating it yields CASSQETGRSYGYTF. Complete variable domain (other parts from reference TRBV3-1 and TRBJ1-2): DTAVSQTPKYLVTQMGNDKSIKCEQNLGHDTMYWYKQDSKKFLKIMFSYNNKELIINETVPNRFSPKSPDKAHLNLHINSLELGDSAVYFCASSQETGRSYGYTFGSGTRLTVV.

To note about this clonotype: The CDR3 does not end in the conserved phenylalanine or tryptophan, so this is likely a read error. This chain connects TRBV5-1 to TRBJ1-4; D gene ambiguous. Germline CDR1 and CDR2: SGHRS and YFSETQ. V was trimmed by 0 bases and J by 5 bases, leaving 8 bases between them. The CDR3 is made up of 14 amino acids. CDR3 coding DNA: TGCGCCAGCAGCTTGGGAGTAGAAAATGAAAAACTGTTTTTG. The encoded protein is CASSLGVENEKLFL.

This rearrangement joins TRBV20-1 to TRBJ1-5; 7 bases map to TRBD1. After removal of 5 bases from V and 7 bases from J, the junction contained 5 bases not matched to a gene. Per the germline V gene, CDR1 is DFQATT and CDR2 is SNEGSKA (reference sequence). CDR3 length: 12 amino acids. This chain's CDR3 is CSASDRDQPQHF. In nucleotides, the CDR3 is TGCAGTGCTTCAGACAGGGACCAGCCCCAGCATTTT.

The chain links TRBV5-5 to TRBJ2-1; 9 nucleotides line up with TRBD2. Germline-derived CDR1 and CDR2 are SGHKS and YYEKEE (reference sequence). This CDR3 spans 17 amino acids. V trimming: 2 bases; J trimming: 13 bases; junction bases outside the gene matches: 19. This chain's CDR3 is CASSLQLGAGGLETQFF. In nucleotides, the CDR3 is TGTGCCAGCAGCTTACAACTTGGGGCGGGGGGGCTAGAGACCCAGTTCTTC.

The chain recombines TRBV12-3 or TRBV12-4 with TRBJ2-5; maybe TRBD1 (6 bases). The CDR3 loop spans 14 amino acids. V was clipped by 5 bases and J by 5 bases, with 15 bases between them. CDR3: CASSPDRWRETQYF. The DNA of the CDR3 is TGTGCCAGCAGTCCCGACAGGTGGAGGGAGACCCAGTACTTC.

About this clonotype itself: Since a much larger clone is just one base distant, this may be a read error. This sequence joins TRBV6-2 or TRBV6-3 and TRBJ2-1; D gene ambiguous. CDR3 length: 12 amino acids. Germline V gene sequence: CDR1 MNHEY, CDR2 SVGEGT. In nucleotides, the CDR3 is TGTGCCGGCAGTTACCCAAGACGCGAGCAGTTCTTC. This codes for CAGSYPRREQFF.

This clonotype was seen repeatedly, ten times or more. This sequence joins TRBV20-1 and TRBJ2-3, with a tentative D call TRBD2 (6 bases). V lost 3 bases and J 5 bases, leaving 24 bases between the germline ends. The germline gives CDR1 DFQATT, CDR2 SNEGSKA (reference sequence). This CDR3 spans 17 amino acids. The CDR3: CSASGGATGLHQDTQYF. The CDR3 DNA is TGCAGTGCTAGCGGGGGAGCCACCGGCCTCCACCAAGATACGCAGTATTTT.

The rearrangement joins TRBV30 to TRBJ2-5, with D perhaps being TRBD1 or TRBD2 (5 bases each). Trimming took off 0 bases at V and 2 bases at J, with 10 bases between the two ends. This CDR3 has 14 amino acids. Per germline, CDR1 GTSNPN and CDR2 SVGIG (reference sequence). The CDR3 loop reads CAWSVGATQETQYF. The CDR3 nucleotides are TGTGCCTGGAGTGTCGGGGCAACACAAGAGACCCAGTACTTC.

The chain combines TRBV12-3 or TRBV12-4 with TRBJ2-1, with unresolved D. The length of the CDR3 is 12 residues. V gave up 6 bases and J gave up 9 bases, with 12 bases separating them. The CDR3 coding sequence is TGTGCCAGCAGAACGGGTTGGAGTGAGCAGTTCTTC. This encodes CASRTGWSEQFF.

This clonotype was counted between two and nine times. This chain links TRBV15 with TRBJ1-2, with TRBD1 as a possible D gene (5 bases). Trimming left V 0 bases short and J 0 bases short, with 5 bases between. The CDR3 consists of 14 residues. CDR1 and CDR2 (germline): LNHNV, YYDKDF (reference sequence). DNA of the CDR3: TGTGCCACCAGCAGAGACAGGGCTAACTATGGCTACACCTTC. Residues: CATSRDRANYGYTF.

This clonotype was seen many times. CDR3: CASSGRTGVGNEKLFF. The CDR3 nucleotides read TGTGCCAGCAGCGGACGAACAGGGGTAGGAAATGAAAAACTGTTTTTT. V usage is TRBV7-6 and J usage is TRBJ1-4, with 7 bases aligning to TRBD1. Germline CDR1 is SGHVS and CDR2 is FNYEAQ. The CDR3 loop spans 16 amino acids. The ends lost 5 bases at V and 5 bases at J; junction bases unmatched: 11.